The clone carrying this TCR beta chain was seen just once. This sample was included in a study of T cell changes during pregnancy in multiple sclerosis. Data came from immunoSEQ multiplex PCR; TCRdb stores just in-frame clones and leaves some out. The sample includes some 81,000 clones, around 93% of them seen just once. Germline CDR1 reads SNHLY; CDR2 reads FYNNEI. The CDR3 is made up of 13 amino acids. V lost 7 bases to trimming and J lost 7 bases; unmatched junction nucleotides: 4. The source was peripheral blood, collected after pregnancy. The rearrangement links TRBV2 to TRBJ1-5; TRBD1 agrees at 10 bases. This clonotype originated in a female donor in good health, enrolled as a control in a pregnancy study. Here the CDR3 reads CASTGQGRQPQHF. The CDR3 bases are TGTGCCAGCACGGGACAGGGGCGCCAGCCCCAGCATTTT.